This entry lists 28 T cell receptor beta chains sequenced from one sample in a study of lymphopenia after photon versus proton radiotherapy. Data came from immunoSEQ multiplex PCR; TCRdb stores just in-frame clones and leaves some out. The table records tens of thousands of clones, roughly 87% of them present only once. Source: peripheral blood, taken from a patient treated with photon-based radiotherapy. Every receptor here comes from a man aged 35 to 55 with gastric cancer.

The chain joins TRBV5-1 to TRBJ1-1; 7 nucleotides agree with TRBD1. The CDR3 consists of 14 residues. From germline, CDR1 is SGHRS and CDR2 YFSETQ. J lost 4 bases, V lost 4 bases, and 7 bases had no gene match. CDR3 DNA sequence: TGCGCCAGCAGCCCTTCGACAGGGAGCACTGAAGCTTTCTTT. As protein: CASSPSTGSTEAFF.

The J gene is TRBJ2-5, the V gene TRBV30; possible D gene TRBD1, 6 bases. V lost 2 bases and J 5 bases, leaving 15 bases between the germline ends. The CDR3 contains 14 residues. CDR1 GTSNPN and CDR2 SVGIG come from the germline V gene (reference sequence). CDR3 loop: CAWSSLRTEETQYF. CDR3 nucleotides: TGTGCCTGGAGTTCTCTGAGGACAGAGGAGACCCAGTACTTC.

This clone was picked up one time. This chain uses TRBV10-1 with TRBJ2-3; 8 bases fit TRBD2. Germline-derived CDR1 and CDR2 are WNHNN and SYGVQD (reference sequence). The CDR3 runs 13 residues. The DNA of the CDR3 is TGCGCTTCCGGGGGGGGCAACACAGATACGCAGTATTTT. Its translation: CASGGGNTDTQYF.

The rearrangement uses TRBV5-5 and TRBJ1-2, with D unresolved. Trimming left V 0 bases short and J 0 bases short, with 9 bases between. The CDR3 runs 15 residues. The germline gives CDR1 SGHKS, CDR2 YYEKEE (reference sequence). The CDR3 sequence is CASSLERMANYGYTF. As DNA, the CDR3 is TGTGCCAGCAGCTTGGAAAGAATGGCTAACTATGGCTACACCTTC.

The CDR3 sequence is CASSLGWTGEFYGYTF. The CDR3 nucleotides read TGTGCCAGCAGCTTAGGCTGGACAGGGGAGTTCTATGGCTACACCTTC. The gene calls are TRBV13 and TRBJ1-2; 9 bases align to TRBD1. V shed 0 bases and J 4 bases; nucleotides not matched to a gene: 6. Germline V gene sequence: CDR1 PRHDT, CDR2 FYEKMQ (reference sequence). CDR3 length: 16 residues.

This clone appeared a single time. V is TRBV19 and J is TRBJ2-7, with D unclear. The CDR3 is 13 amino acids. The germline V gene has CDR1 LNHDA and CDR2 SQIVND (reference sequence). V dropped 2 bases and J dropped 1 base, with 6 bases sitting between them. The CDR3 nucleotides read TGTGCCAGTAGTATACATCAGTCCTACGAGCAGTACTTC. Encoded protein: CASSIHQSYEQYF.

The V and J genes are TRBV7-9 and TRBJ1-6; no reliable D call. The CDR3 covers 15 residues. Looked up from germline, CDR1 is SEHNR and CDR2 is FQNEAQ (reference sequence). Between the trimmed V and J ends, which lost 5 bases and 0 bases, there was a span of 8 bases. In DNA form, the CDR3 reads TGTGCCAGCAGCCCGACCGGCTCCTATAATTCACCCCTCCACTTT. Translating gives CASSPTGSYNSPLHF.

The chain recombines TRBV2 with TRBJ2-5, with 7 bases aligning to TRBD2. The V and J ends lost 6 bases and 5 bases, in that order; junction bases with no gene match: 6. This CDR3 has 13 amino acids. The germline gives CDR1 SNHLY, CDR2 FYNNEI. The CDR3 bases are TGTGCCAGCAGCAAGCGGCGGGGGGAGACCCAGTACTTC. Amino acids: CASSKRRGETQYF.

The V gene is TRBV7-8, the J gene TRBJ1-6; D uncertain. Germline V gene data show CDR1 as SGHVS and CDR2 as FQNEAQ. V lost 1 base and J lost 8, with 12 bases in between. This CDR3 has 15 amino acids. In DNA form, the CDR3 reads TGTGCCAGCAGCTTAGTAGGGCCTAGAGATTCACCCCTCCACTTT. Protein: CASSLVGPRDSPLHF.

The chain recombines TRBV5-1 with TRBJ2-2; D gene ambiguous. Deletions cut 3 bases from V and 1 base from J, with 10 bases between. The CDR3 is 15 amino acids. Germline V gene sequence: CDR1 SGHRS, CDR2 YFSETQ. The chain's CDR3 is CASSYLGQNTGELFF. For the CDR3, the DNA is TGCGCCAGCAGCTATCTAGGTCAGAACACCGGGGAGCTGTTTTTT.

The chain recombines TRBV28 with TRBJ1-1; D call uncertain. V was shortened by 6 bases and J by 2 bases, with 13 bases between the two germline ends. Germline CDR1 and CDR2: MDHEN and SYDVKM. The CDR3 contains 14 residues. CDR3 loop: CASSNYDGNTEAFF. The CDR3, as DNA: TGTGCCAGCAGCAACTACGACGGTAACACTGAAGCTTTCTTT.

In nucleotides, the CDR3 is TGTGCCTGGCAGCAGGGGAACACTGAAGCTTTCTTT. It specifies CAWQQGNTEAFF. The genes are TRBV30 and TRBJ1-1, with a weak D call TRBD1 (5 bases). The CDR3 totals 12 residues. Per the germline V gene, CDR1 is GTSNPN and CDR2 is SVGIG (reference sequence). V lost 5 bases and J lost 1, with 8 bases in between.

Comment on this clone: The same CDR3 also results from other DNA sequences found in this sample. The chain joins TRBV7-2 to TRBJ2-7; the D is unclear. This CDR3 comprises 14 residues. V was cut by 1 base and J by 1 base, with 8 bases left in between. Germline lookup yields CDR1 SGHTA and CDR2 FQGNSA. In DNA, the CDR3 is TGTGCCAGCAGCTTAGTTGGTTCTTCCTACGAGCAGTACTTC. Translating gives CASSLVGSSYEQYF.

The CDR3 spells CASMFAAGAPETQYF. CDR3 DNA: TGTGCCAGCATGTTTGCGGCGGGGGCCCCAGAGACCCAGTACTTC. The chain recombines TRBV6-1 with TRBJ2-5; possible D gene TRBD2, 7 bases. Between the trimmed V and J ends, which lost 7 bases and 4 bases, there was a span of 19 bases. Per germline, CDR1 MNHNS and CDR2 SASEGT. CDR3 length: 15 amino acids.

The chain couples TRBV19 to TRBJ1-1; D is undetermined. CDR1 LNHDA and CDR2 SQIVND come from the germline V gene (reference sequence). CDR3 length equals 17 residues. V gave up 5 bases and J gave up 0 bases, with 19 bases separating them. CDR3 in DNA: TGTGCCAGTAGTCCCCTTGGGGTGGCGTCGGTGAACACTGAAGCTTTCTTT. Its translation: CASSPLGVASVNTEAFF.

The V call is TRBV5-1, the J call TRBJ1-4, with D possibly matching TRBD1 (5 bases). Per germline, CDR1 SGHRS and CDR2 YFSETQ. V was trimmed by 2 bases and J by 0 bases, leaving 8 bases between them. CDR3 length: 15 amino acids. The CDR3 reads CASSFGAATNEKLFF. As DNA, the CDR3 is TGCGCCAGCAGCTTTGGGGCAGCAACTAATGAAAAACTGTTTTTT.

This clone has a single count. The chain has TRBV30 and TRBJ2-3; D perhaps matches TRBD1 (6 bases). The CDR3 contains 13 residues. Trimming took off 2 bases at V and 3 bases at J, with 9 bases between the two ends. The germline V gene encodes CDR1 GTSNPN and CDR2 SVGIG (reference sequence). For the CDR3, the DNA is TGTGCCTGGAGTCAGAGGGGGACAGATACGCAGTATTTT. Translated, it gives CAWSQRGTDTQYF.

The V gene is TRBV5-4, the J gene TRBJ2-3; D is ambiguous. V lost 2 bases and J lost 4, with 11 bases in between. The V gene's germline CDR1 is SGHNT and CDR2 YYREEE (reference sequence). The CDR3 loop spans 14 amino acids. The CDR3, as DNA: TGTGCCAGCAGCTTTCCCGGTTTCTCAGATACGCAGTATTTT. Translation gives CASSFPGFSDTQYF.

This sequence joins TRBV6-1 and TRBJ1-2; maybe TRBD1 (6 bases). CDR3 length: 14 amino acids. The germline V gene encodes CDR1 MNHNS and CDR2 SASEGT. V lost 4 bases and J lost 2, with 11 bases in between. The DNA for the CDR3 is TGTGCCAGCAGTGTCACCGGGACAAACTATGGCTACACCTTC. Amino acid sequence: CASSVTGTNYGYTF.

The rearrangement joins TRBV7-6 to TRBJ2-3; 9 bases map to TRBD1. The germline V gene encodes CDR1 SGHVS and CDR2 FNYEAQ. The J segment lost 3 bases and the V segment lost 4 bases, leaving 8 bases of the junction unmatched. The CDR3 contains 16 residues. This CDR3 is CASSYTGGGGTDTQYF. In DNA, the CDR3 is TGTGCCAGCAGCTATACAGGGGGCGGTGGTACAGATACGCAGTATTTT.

This clone was recorded once. The chain has TRBV20-1 and TRBJ1-1; D call uncertain. Trimming cost V 6 bases and J 9 bases, with 11 bases left between them. Per the germline V gene, CDR1 is DFQATT and CDR2 is SNEGSKA (reference sequence). This CDR3 is 10 amino acids long. CDR3 sequence reads: CSALELKAFF. Here the CDR3 DNA reads TGCAGTGCCTTAGAACTGAAAGCTTTCTTT.

The genes are TRBV6-5 and TRBJ1-2; no reliable D call. Per the germline V gene, CDR1 is MNHEY and CDR2 is SVGAGI. Trimming removed 2 bases from V and 3 bases from J, with 13 bases in between. The CDR3 has 15 amino acids. The CDR3 region is CASSYGWQADYGYTF. The CDR3 coding sequence is TGTGCCAGCAGTTACGGGTGGCAGGCTGACTATGGCTACACCTTC.

This clone has just a few counts. This chain uses TRBV7-9 with TRBJ1-4; possible D gene TRBD1, 5 bases. The CDR3 sequence is 14 residues long. Between the trimmed V and J ends, which lost 6 bases and 7 bases, there was a span of 15 bases. In germline, CDR1 is SEHNR, CDR2 FQNEAQ (reference sequence). The chain's CDR3 is CASSQGGAGEKLFF. In DNA form, the CDR3 reads TGTGCCAGCAGTCAGGGCGGGGCAGGTGAAAAACTGTTTTTT.

V gene TRBV27 combines with J gene TRBJ2-2; 15 bases are a match to TRBD2. This CDR3 contains 18 residues. The ends lost 6 bases at V and 2 bases at J; junction bases unmatched: 7. Germline-derived CDR1 and CDR2 are MNHEY and SMNVEV (reference sequence). The CDR3 coding sequence is TGTGCCAGCAGCCCCGGGGGACTAGCGGGGGGCAACACCGGGGAGCTGTTTTTT. Residues: CASSPGGLAGGNTGELFF.

This rearrangement joins TRBV9 to TRBJ1-4; a weak D match, TRBD1 (5 bases). This CDR3 has 15 amino acids. Germline CDR1 reads SGDLS; CDR2 reads YYNGEE. V lost 0 bases to trimming and J lost 7 bases, with 13 bases between them. For the CDR3, the DNA is TGTGCCAGCAGCGTAGGACAGACTGGAGGTGAAAAACTGTTTTTT. It translates to CASSVGQTGGEKLFF.

J is TRBJ2-1 and V is TRBV4-3; D remains unclear. The CDR3 length is 13 residues. The V and J ends lost 4 bases and 5 bases respectively, with 9 bases between them. Germline loops: CDR1 LGHNA, CDR2 YSLEER. CDR3 nucleotides: TGCGCCAGCAGCCTGACACAAAACAATGAGCAGTTCTTC. Its translation is CASSLTQNNEQFF.

The chain links TRBV6-6 to TRBJ2-7; TRBD1 or TRBD2 may be the D gene (6 bases each). Germline V gene data show CDR1 as MNHNY and CDR2 as SVGAGI (reference sequence). Trimming took 7 bases from V and 2 from J, leaving 15 bases between them. The CDR3 totals 14 residues. The CDR3, as DNA: TGTGCCAGCAATTCATTGGGGGGCCCCTACGAGCAGTACTTC. This codes for CASNSLGGPYEQYF.

The chain carries TRBV7-8 and TRBJ2-1; unclear D gene. The V gene lost 3 bases and the J gene lost 5 bases, with 11 bases spanning the gap. The CDR3 spans 14 residues. Per the germline V gene, CDR1 is SGHVS and CDR2 is FQNEAQ. The CDR3 sequence: CASSFGPTHNEQFF. The CDR3 DNA sequence: TGTGCCAGCAGCTTCGGGCCTACTCACAATGAGCAGTTCTTC.